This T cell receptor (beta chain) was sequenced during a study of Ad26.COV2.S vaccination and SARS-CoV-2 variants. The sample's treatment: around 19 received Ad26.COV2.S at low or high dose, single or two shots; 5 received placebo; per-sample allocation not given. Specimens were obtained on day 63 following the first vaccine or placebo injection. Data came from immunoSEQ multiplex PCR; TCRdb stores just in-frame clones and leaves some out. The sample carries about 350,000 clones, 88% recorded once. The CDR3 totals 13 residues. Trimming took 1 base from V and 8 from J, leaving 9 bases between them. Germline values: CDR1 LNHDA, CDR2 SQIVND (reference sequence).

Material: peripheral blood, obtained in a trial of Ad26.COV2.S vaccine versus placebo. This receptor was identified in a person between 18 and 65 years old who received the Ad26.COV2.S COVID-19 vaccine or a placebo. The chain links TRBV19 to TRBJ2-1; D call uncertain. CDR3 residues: CASSIVNSHEQFF. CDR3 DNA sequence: TGTGCCAGTAGTATAGTCAATAGCCATGAGCAGTTCTTC.